This TCR beta chain was identified during a study of blood T cell repertoires in COVID-19. Study information: Donors in the United States, Italy and Spain gave samples during acute or convalescent COVID-19.

Germline V lookup: CDR1 MNHEY, CDR2 SVGAGI. The junction had 5 bases not matched to a gene; V was cut back by 8 bases and J by 1 base. This CDR3 has 14 amino acids. Data came from immunoSEQ multiplex PCR; TCRdb stores just in-frame clones and leaves some out. Of 50,000 to 65,000 clones listed, around four fifths were seen once; the top ten hold 5% to 5.5%. The sample comprised peripheral blood. The sequence was obtained from a man aged 70 or older with acute or convalescent COVID-19. The chain carries TRBV6-5 and TRBJ1-1, with 9 nucleotides matching TRBD1. This CDR3 reads CASARQGGNTEAFF. For the CDR3, the DNA is TGTGCCAGCGCACGACAGGGGGGGAACACTGAAGCTTTCTTT.